This TCR beta chain appears in the sequencing data of a study of T cells in Graves' hyperthyroidism and ophthalmopathy (dated by TCRdb to about 2019). Study-level background: Peripheral blood samples were taken at the time of initial diagnosis, prior to any treatment. TCR V-J signatures able to tell the groups apart were searched for in a discovery cohort of 90 to 100 patients, of whom 43 had Graves' ophthalmopathy and around 57 had stable Graves' hyperthyroidism. Prospective prediction of ophthalmopathy was tested in an independent validation cohort of fewer than 20 hyperthyroidism patients and around 16 patients who later progressed to ophthalmopathy. The 100 or so discovery patients were randomly split 7:3 into training and test sets. In more than 5 Graves' hyperthyroidism patients, the study also compared T-cell repertoires from thyroid tissue with T-cell repertoires from blood. After blood sampling, hyperthyroidism patients were treated with methimazole at a starting dose of 30 mg daily, and ophthalmopathy patients were treated with high-dose intravenous methylprednisolone. The paper describes TCR Vbeta CDR3 sequencing of 130 to 150 peripheral blood samples, made up of some 40 ophthalmopathy patients, some 76 hyperthyroidism patients and 17 progressor patients. Results and caveats for the whole study, not just this receptor: Blood samples also contained most of the expanded thyroid clonotypes (frequency above 0.001), which suggests that blood repertoires may reflect thyroid immune responses. In validation, the model predicted progression to ophthalmopathy with approximately 70% sensitivity and roughly 75% specificity, a median of roughly seven months before onset. Sample size was not statistically predetermined, and blinding of investigators to group allocation was not performed. Ophthalmopathy was separated from stable hyperthyroidism by a 13 V-J signature model, with around 88% sensitivity and roughly 81% specificity obtained in cross-validation and 80%/75% obtained in testing.

Amplification of TCR beta CDR3 regions was carried out from RNA transcripts. A first-round RT-PCR of the TCR CDR3 used the HTBI primer set with the Qiagen OneStep RT-PCR kit. The libraries were constructed in a second round of multiplex PCR and then size-selected and purified. Paired-end sequencing of the libraries was performed with 100 bp reads on an Illumina HiSeq2000. As for how the authors treated the data: SOAPnuke was used to process the raw data, with reads discarded if the reads contained adapters or uncalled bases, had a mean Phred below 15, or lacked an exact constant-primer or identifier match. High-quality paired reads were merged with COPE v1.2.5, and unique nucleotide sequences were defined as clonotypes. MiTCR v1.1 was used to align clonotypes to the IMGT TRBV, TRBD and TRBJ reference segments. Analysis was restricted to V-J combinations with a frequency above 0.0001, which covered about 99% of repertoires. The TCS score was defined as the ratio of F50 (clonal expansion) to E x V (chaos), calculated using BLOSUM62-based TCRdist between CDR3 peptides within each V-J. Welch's t-statistics and random forest reduced fewer than 600 V-J features to under 15, which were used in a naive Bayes classifier (R e1071). TCRdb applied fastp at Q25 and MiXCR to the public reads, then kept only in-frame beta chains. Each record represents a unique CDR3 protein, reported with the most common genes and DNA among its rows. What appears here as the V and J calls and clone size reflects TCRdb's work, not the paper's. This sample holds hundreds of thousands of distinct CDR3 sequences; 12% to 15% were observed only once. The top ten clones comprise 10% of the sample.

Graves' hyperthyroidism was defined as stable when no progression to ophthalmopathy occurred over 18 months of follow-up. The hyperthyroidism patients were between 18 and 65 years old and newly diagnosed, with a disease duration of less than 2 months. Exclusion was applied to patients with uncontrolled infections, other autoimmune diseases, pregnancy or lactation. Clinical symptoms, serum thyroxine and TRAb, thyroid ultrasound, and orbital computed tomography formed the basis for the diagnoses. PBMCs were isolated from 10 ml of fresh peripheral blood by Ficoll-Paque density gradient centrifugation. Total RNA was extracted using Trizol reagent, and RNA quality was assessed on an Agilent 2100 Bioanalyzer. V loses 5 bases, J loses 1 base, and the germline ends lie 11 bases apart. CDR1 KGHSH and CDR2 LQKENI are derived from the germline V gene. The CDR3 starts with the cysteine, ends with the phenylalanine, and has 14 residues. Here the CDR3 DNA is all that survives: 42 bases in frame from base 1.

This clonotype has at least ten counts. What this receptor recognizes is not known. No qualities accompany the bases; no much larger clone lies one base away. Specimen: blood. The source of this sequence is a woman between 18 and 29 years old with Graves' hyperthyroidism. Recombination connected TRBV18 to TRBJ2-5; the D gene cannot be resolved reliably. CDR3 sequence: CASSAEVAQETQYF. The nucleotide sequence is given as TGTGCCAGCTCAGCAGAAGTCGCCCAAGAGACCCAGTACTTC.